This TCR beta chain was found in a study of OX40 agonist ivuxolimab in advanced cancers. Worth noting for this clone: Its antigen is not known.

The CDR3 length is 17 residues. Study-level points and caveats: Low clonal expansion, among the lowest seen, marked partial responders at 0.1-3.0 mg/kg. At doses 0.1 to 3.0 mg/kg, CD4+ and CD8+ clones expanded. Normalized T-cell clonal expansion was also low in some nonresponders.

Researchers took blood at baseline, on cycle 4 day 1, and on cycle 7 day 1. Produced via immunoSEQ multiplex PCR; TCRdb's table is partial and in-frame only. The data show over 95,000 clones, about 91% seen once. Material: CD4+ or CD8+ T cells sorted from blood, obtained in a trial of the OX40 agonist ivuxolimab. This chain uses TRBV7-5 with TRBJ2-1; the table's D call TRBD1 went unverified against the DNA. TRBV7-5 is labeled a pseudogene. This clonotype originated in an adult with an advanced solid tumor such as melanoma, head and neck, liver or kidney cancer. The CDR3 nucleotides are TGTGCCAGCCTATCCCGGGACAGGGTTATAGGATACAATGAGCAGTTCTTC. The encoded protein is CASLSRDRVIGYNEQFF.